Detailed here is one T cell receptor (beta chain). The data originate from a study of blood T cell repertoires in COVID-19. Whole-study context: The samples span acute and convalescent COVID-19 from the United States, Italy and Spain. The analysed material was cDNA or gDNA that came from T cells, B-cell-depleted T cells, or PBMCs.

Authors' analysis steps: Quantification of nucleated cells was approximated via reference gene primer amplification. The data were produced by immunoSEQ multiplex PCR, yet TCRdb's version contains in-frame clones alone and is incomplete. V and J calls and clone size are copied from that table; D and trimming were computed from the DNA. The sample includes 90,000 to 130,000 clones, more than 75% of them seen just once. The CDR3 contains 17 residues. Per the germline V gene, CDR1 is SGHRS and CDR2 is YFSETQ. The J segment lost 5 bases and the V segment lost 4 bases, leaving 9 bases of the junction unmatched.

This TCR came from a man in his forties with acute or convalescent COVID-19. The sample comprised peripheral blood. J is TRBJ2-5 and V is TRBV5-1; 15 bases line up with TRBD2. Here the CDR3 DNA reads TGCGCCAGCAGCCAGGGACTAGCGGGAGGTGGCCGGGAGACCCAGTACTTC. Translated, it gives CASSQGLAGGGRETQYF. Based on the CDR3 plus reference TRBV5-1 and TRBJ2-5, the full variable domain is KAGVTQTPRYLIKTRGQQVTLSCSPISGHRSVSWYQQTPGQGLQFLFEYFSETQRNKGNFPGRFSGRQFSNSRSEMNVSTLELGDSALYLCASSQGLAGGGRETQYFGPGTRLLVL.